Below are 20 T cell receptor beta chains sequenced from a single sample in a study of monozygotic twins with cystic fibrosis. The repertoire was sequenced with immunoSEQ multiplex PCR; TCRdb's copy has only in-frame clones and lacks some. The sample includes about 17,000 clones, 95% to 97% of them seen just once. The source material was blood. These receptors originate from a girl aged 2 to 9 with cystic fibrosis.

Here the CDR3 reads CASSLFQGQDGYTF. For the CDR3, the DNA is TGTGCCAGCAGTTTATTTCAGGGCCAGGACGGCTACACCTTC. The chain recombines TRBV28 with TRBJ1-2; perhaps TRBD1 as D (5 bases). Germline CDR1 and CDR2: MDHEN and SYDVKM. The CDR3 contains 14 residues. Trimming took off 1 base at V and 8 bases at J, with 14 bases between the two ends.

The rearrangement uses TRBV18 and TRBJ1-2; D gene unclear. The CDR3 consists of 14 residues. V was trimmed by 0 bases and J by 4 bases, leaving 9 bases between them. Germline lookup yields CDR1 KGHSH and CDR2 LQKENI. CDR3 sequence reads: CASSPPATPYGYTF. Written as DNA, the CDR3 is TGTGCCAGCTCACCACCGGCGACCCCCTATGGCTACACCTTC. The complete variable domain, with remaining parts taken from reference TRBV18 and TRBJ1-2, reads NAGVMQNPRHLVRRRGQEARLRCSPMKGHSHVYWYRQLPEEGLKFMVYLQKENIIDESGMPKERFSAEFPKEGPSILRIQQVVRGDSAAYFCASSPPATPYGYTFGSGTRLTVV.

The J gene is TRBJ2-1, the V gene TRBV30, with 7 nucleotides matching TRBD2. This CDR3 contains 12 residues. J lost 4 bases, V lost 4 bases, and 1 base had no gene match. Germline CDR1 is GTSNPN and CDR2 is SVGIG (reference sequence). The CDR3: CAWNGGYNEQFF. CDR3 coding DNA: TGTGCCTGGAACGGGGGGTACAATGAGCAGTTCTTC. The full variable domain, in which reference TRBV30 and TRBJ2-1 provide the parts outside the CDR3, is SQTIHQWPATLVQPVGSPLSLECTVEGTSNPNLYWYRQAAGRGLQLLFYSVGIGQISSEVPQNLSASRPQDRQFILSSKKLLLSDSGFYLCAWNGGYNEQFFGPGTRLTVL.

The genes are TRBV6-5 and TRBJ1-6, with no clear D. This CDR3 comprises 15 residues. Per the germline V gene, CDR1 is MNHEY and CDR2 is SVGAGI. Trimming stripped 7 bases from V and 0 bases from J, with 10 bases between. This chain's CDR3 is CASNKESSYNSPLHF. The DNA of the CDR3 is TGTGCCAGCAATAAGGAAAGCTCCTATAATTCACCCCTCCACTTT.

CDR3 sequence reads: CASSFVGKLFF. The CDR3 DNA follows: TGTGCCAGCAGCTTCGTCGGAAAACTGTTTTTT. The J gene is TRBJ1-4, the V gene TRBV5-8; D remains ambiguous. The CDR3 extends over 11 amino acids. Germline loops: CDR1 SGHTS, CDR2 YDEGEE. V gave up 2 bases and J gave up 10 bases, with 6 bases separating them.

This clone appeared a single time. This sequence joins TRBV30 and TRBJ2-7; D call uncertain. Trimming took 2 bases from V and 3 from J, leaving 5 bases between them. The CDR3 is made up of 11 amino acids. Germline-derived CDR1 and CDR2 are GTSNPN and SVGIG (reference sequence). In nucleotides, the CDR3 is TGTGCCTGGAGTATAGTCTACGAGCAGTACTTC. Residues: CAWSIVYEQYF.

CDR3 bases: TGTGCCAGCAGCCAAAGCGTCAGGGGAGTATGGGAGACCCAGTACTTC. Its protein is CASSQSVRGVWETQYF. The chain recombines TRBV14 with TRBJ2-5, with D tentatively TRBD1 (6 bases). The CDR3 contains 16 residues. Trimming removed 2 bases from V and 5 bases from J, with 18 bases in between. From germline, CDR1 is SGHDN and CDR2 FVKESK.

This clone was seen once. This chain connects TRBV27 to TRBJ1-1; D not certain. The V end lost 4 bases, the J end lost 4 bases, and 7 bases lay between the germline ends. Germline CDR1 reads MNHEY; CDR2 reads SMNVEV (reference sequence). The CDR3 has 12 amino acids. CDR3 sequence reads: CASSSYGTEAFF. The CDR3 DNA reads TGTGCCAGCAGTTCCTACGGCACTGAAGCTTTCTTT.

The V and J genes are TRBV7-9 and TRBJ1-3, with D perhaps matching TRBD1 (5 bases). Trimming cost V 5 bases and J 2 bases, with 13 bases left between them. The CDR3 has 15 amino acids. The V gene's germline CDR1 is SEHNR and CDR2 FQNEAQ (reference sequence). CDR3 region: CASSPAGPAGNTIYF. The CDR3 nucleotides are TGTGCCAGCAGCCCAGCGGGGCCCGCTGGAAACACCATATATTTT.

This clone has a single count. This chain uses TRBV7-2 with TRBJ2-1, with D possibly called TRBD1 or TRBD2 (6 bases each). The germline V gene has CDR1 SGHTA and CDR2 FQGNSA. This CDR3 is 15 amino acids long. Between the trimmed V and J ends, which lost 6 bases and 8 bases, there was a span of 20 bases. Written as DNA, the CDR3 is TGTGCCAGCAGATTCCCGGGGGCTTGGGGTGATGAGCAGTTCTTC. Its protein product is CASRFPGAWGDEQFF.

This chain's CDR3 is CASSSFTGGTGELFF. CDR3 bases: TGTGCCAGCAGCAGCTTTACAGGGGGCACCGGGGAGCTGTTTTTT. This rearrangement joins TRBV7-9 to TRBJ2-2, with 8 bases that match TRBD1. Germline V gene lookup returns CDR1 SEHNR and CDR2 FQNEAQ (reference sequence). The CDR3 has 15 amino acids. V lost 5 bases to trimming and J lost 4 bases; unmatched junction nucleotides: 6.

The chain uses TRBV10-3 and TRBJ2-3, with D perhaps matching TRBD1 (5 bases). The CDR3 is made up of 16 amino acids. In germline, CDR1 is ENHRY, CDR2 SYGVKD. Trimming removed 0 bases from V and 2 bases from J, with 12 bases in between. The CDR3 sequence is CAISESRPGNTDTQYF. CDR3 sequence (DNA): TGTGCCATCAGTGAGTCGCGGCCAGGGAACACAGATACGCAGTATTTT.

CDR3 nucleotides: TGTGCCAGCAGTCCCCCCGGGGGGCGTGTTGGCTACACCTTC. Its translation: CASSPPGGRVGYTF. The chain employs TRBV5-6 and TRBJ1-2, with D maybe TRBD1 (6 bases). In germline, CDR1 is SGHDT, CDR2 YYEEEE. The germline V and J ends were trimmed by 5 bases and 7 bases, with 18 bases remaining between them. This CDR3 comprises 14 residues.

The genes are TRBV19 and TRBJ1-2; a weak D match, TRBD1 (5 bases). The V and J ends lost 5 bases and 4 bases respectively, with 11 bases between them. In germline, CDR1 is LNHDA, CDR2 SQIVND (reference sequence). CDR3 length: 13 residues. CDR3 coding DNA: TGTGCCAGTAGTCCACAGGACTTCTATGGCTACACCTTC. Protein sequence: CASSPQDFYGYTF. Based on the CDR3 plus reference TRBV19 and TRBJ1-2, the full variable domain is DGGITQSPKYLFRKEGQNVTLSCEQNLNHDAMYWYRQDPGQGLRLIYYSQIVNDFQKGDIAEGYSVSREKKESFPLTVTSAQKNPTAFYLCASSPQDFYGYTFGSGTRLTVV.

The J gene is TRBJ2-5, the V gene TRBV9; TRBD1 might be the D (5 bases). The V gene lost 5 bases and the J gene lost 0 bases, with 11 bases spanning the gap. CDR3 length: 14 residues. Germline V CDR1 and CDR2: SGDLS, YYNGEE. The CDR3 here is CASSPTGYQETQYF. The CDR3 nucleotides are TGTGCCAGCAGTCCTACAGGCTACCAAGAGACCCAGTACTTC.

The rearrangement uses TRBV18 and TRBJ2-1; no clear D gene. Trimming removed 3 bases from V and 4 bases from J, with 16 bases in between. This CDR3 has 16 amino acids. In germline, CDR1 is KGHSH, CDR2 LQKENI. Here the CDR3 DNA reads TGTGCCAGCTCACCCTCCCCCCCAGACGCGTACAATGAGCAGTTCTTC. Translating it yields CASSPSPPDAYNEQFF. Drawing the rest from reference TRBV18 and TRBJ2-1, the complete variable domain is NAGVMQNPRHLVRRRGQEARLRCSPMKGHSHVYWYRQLPEEGLKFMVYLQKENIIDESGMPKERFSAEFPKEGPSILRIQQVVRGDSAAYFCASSPSPPDAYNEQFFGPGTRLTVL.

A single count supports this clone. The chain is built from TRBV7-9 and TRBJ2-3, with TRBD2 matching over 10 bases. V lost 4 bases and J lost 3; bases outside the gene matches: 7. Germline CDR1 SEHNR, CDR2 FQNEAQ (reference sequence). This CDR3 contains 16 residues. The CDR3 region has the DNA TGTGCCAGCAGCTCTAGGGATAGCGGGGGGACAGATACGCAGTATTTT. Translated, it gives CASSSRDSGGTDTQYF.

This chain links TRBV27 with TRBJ1-2; 12 bases fit TRBD1. Germline CDR1 and CDR2: MNHEY and SMNVEV (reference sequence). This CDR3 comprises 14 residues. V lost 6 bases to trimming and J lost 8 bases; unmatched junction nucleotides: 7. The chain's CDR3 is CASSRDRGLGGYTF. DNA of the CDR3: TGTGCCAGCAGCCGGGACAGGGGGCTGGGGGGCTACACCTTC.

The chain employs TRBV6-5 and TRBJ2-2; 9 bases match TRBD2. The germline V gene has CDR1 MNHEY and CDR2 SVGAGI. J was trimmed by 7 bases and V by 2 bases; bases with no gene match: 5. The CDR3 is 15 residues long. The CDR3 DNA follows: TGTGCCAGCAGTTACGGCGGGGGGGCGGTCGGGGAGCTGTTTTTT. Encoded protein: CASSYGGGAVGELFF.

This clone appeared once. The rearrangement links TRBV7-2 to TRBJ2-5; no clear D gene. Germline assignment: CDR1 SGHTA and CDR2 FQGNSA. This CDR3 has 14 residues. The V end was cut by 2 bases, the J end by 5 bases, with 12 bases between. The CDR3 is CASSLTSGQETQYF. In nucleotides, the CDR3 is TGTGCCAGCAGCTTAACGTCTGGCCAGGAGACCCAGTACTTC. The whole variable domain, filled in from reference TRBV7-2 and TRBJ2-5, reads GAGVSQSPSNKVTEKGKDVELRCDPISGHTALYWYRQSLGQGLEFLIYFQGNSAPDKSGLPSDRFSAERTGGSVSTLTIQRTQQEDSAVYLCASSLTSGQETQYFGPGTRLLVL.